These 4 T cell receptor beta chains originate from one sample sequenced in a study of beta chain features in type 1 diabetes. Study-level findings and limits: A moderate, significant TCRB CDR3 shortening appeared in type 1 diabetes across four CD4+ subsets.

These receptors lack a known antigen. Of the isolated RNA, all was reverse transcribed, and so the sequenced material was expressed TCRB transcripts. Only in-frame clones appear in the TCRdb table, and some are missing; sequencing was by immunoSEQ multiplex PCR. The sample consists of approximately 360,000 clones, roughly 13% of them appearing once. Specimen: naive CD4+ T cells from blood. These receptor sequences come from a woman younger than 30 with type 1 diabetes.

The J gene is TRBJ1-1, the V gene TRBV2; 7 bases agree with TRBD1. V lost 6 bases and J lost 6; bases outside the gene matches: 10. The CDR3 is 14 residues long. Germline assignment: CDR1 SNHLY and CDR2 FYNNEI. DNA for the CDR3: TGTGCCAGCAGATTGGGACAGAAAGGGGCTGAAGCTTTCTTT. Protein product: CASRLGQKGAEAFF. Full variable domain (remainder filled in from reference TRBV2 and TRBJ1-1): EPEVTQTPSHQVTQMGQEVILRCVPISNHLYFYWYRQILGQKVEFLVSFYNNEISEKSEIFDDQFSVERPDGSNFTLKIRSTKLEDSAMYFCASRLGQKGAEAFFGQGTRLTVV.

This chain uses TRBV7-9 with TRBJ1-4, with 9 positions matching TRBD1. CDR1 and CDR2 (germline): SEHNR, FQNEAQ (reference sequence). The CDR3 has 14 residues. The V and J ends lost 5 bases and 5 bases, in that order; junction bases with no gene match: 3. CDR3 sequence reads: CASSHGQGNEKLFF. CDR3 in DNA: TGTGCCAGCAGCCATGGACAGGGGAATGAAAAACTGTTTTTT.

This clone was counted a few times. The gene calls are TRBV29-1 and TRBJ2-1; weak D call: TRBD2 (5 bases). The CDR3 totals 15 residues. V dropped 5 bases and J dropped 2 bases, with 16 bases sitting between them. Germline V CDR1 and CDR2: SQVTM, ANQGSEA. CDR3 sequence: CSVPAGYVPYNEQFF. CDR3 sequence (DNA): TGCAGCGTTCCCGCGGGTTATGTTCCCTACAATGAGCAGTTCTTC.

This clone was seen a handful of times. V gene TRBV18 combines with J gene TRBJ2-7, with TRBD2 as a possible D gene (6 bases). This CDR3 region has 16 residues. The germline CDR1 and CDR2 sequences are KGHSH and LQKENI. Trimming left V 6 bases short and J 2 bases short, with 20 bases between. CDR3 DNA: TGTGCCAGCTCCCCGGGAGCGGAGCCCGGGGCCTACGAGCAGTACTTC. Translating it yields CASSPGAEPGAYEQYF.